The next 18 T cell receptor beta chains were all read from a single sample in a study of CD8 T cells in Susac syndrome. When the RNA was reverse transcribed, random hexamers were used with an input of roughly 0.45 to 1 ug. TCRdb independently ran MiXCR on the immunoSEQ multiplex PCR reads; one entry per CDR3 protein. The sample has 160,000 or so distinct CDR3 sequences, nearly 97% seen once; the top ten hold 0.15%. Material for sequencing was CD8+ T cells from PBMCs. The source is a human donor with multiple sclerosis.

This clonotype was seen only once. This sequence joins TRBV29-1 and TRBJ2-1, with 9 bases lining up with TRBD2. Germline-derived CDR1 and CDR2 are SQVTM and ANQGSEA. The CDR3 spans 13 residues. With 4 bases clipped from V and 9 bases from J, the junction kept 7 bases outside the gene matches. The CDR3 bases are TGCAGCGTTGTAGCGGGGGATGAGGGTGAGCAGTTCTTC. The encoded protein is CSVVAGDEGEQFF.

The genes are TRBV5-1 and TRBJ1-1; 7 bases agree with TRBD1. The junction had 6 bases not matched to a gene; V was cut back by 0 bases and J by 4 bases. Germline CDR1 SGHRS, CDR2 YFSETQ. This CDR3 contains 15 residues. CDR3 DNA: TGCGCCAGCAGCTTGGAGGGAGGGGGCCGCACTGAAGCTTTCTTT. Encoded protein: CASSLEGGGRTEAFF.

The gene calls are TRBV20-1 and TRBJ2-3; TRBD1 is a possible D gene (7 bases). Germline V gene lookup returns CDR1 DFQATT and CDR2 SNEGSKA (reference sequence). The V and J ends lost 0 bases and 7 bases respectively, with 26 bases between them. There are 18 residues in the CDR3. The CDR3 DNA follows: TGCAGTGCTAGAGATTCAGGGGGAGGAAAAGATAGTCAGAATACGCAGTATTTT. It specifies CSARDSGGGKDSQNTQYF.

This clonotype occurred a few times. This chain links TRBV27 with TRBJ1-1, with no clear D. The CDR3 sequence is 13 residues long. The V gene's germline CDR1 is MNHEY and CDR2 SMNVEV (reference sequence). V lost 2 bases, J lost 1 base, and 5 bases lay in between. The CDR3 region is CASSLTANTEAFF. As DNA, the CDR3 is TGTGCCAGCAGTTTAACAGCGAACACTGAAGCTTTCTTT.

V gene TRBV29-1 combines with J gene TRBJ2-1; D may be TRBD1 (6 bases). Germline CDR1 and CDR2: SQVTM and ANQGSEA. CDR3 length: 13 amino acids. V was cut by 0 bases and J by 5 bases, with 8 bases left in between. CDR3: CSVEEGGNNEQFF. CDR3 nucleotide sequence: TGCAGCGTTGAAGAAGGGGGAAACAATGAGCAGTTCTTC.

This rearrangement joins TRBV2 to TRBJ1-2, with D uncertain. The CDR3 extends over 14 amino acids. Trimming removed 3 bases at V and 3 bases at J, with 11 bases between. CDR1 is SNHLY, CDR2 FYNNEI, per germline. The chain's CDR3 is CASSDQGYDYGYTF. The DNA for the CDR3 is TGTGCCAGCAGTGATCAAGGGTATGACTATGGCTACACCTTC.

In DNA form, the CDR3 reads TGCAGTGCTAGCTCCGGACAGGGGTATGGCTACACCTTC. It translates to CSASSGQGYGYTF. V is TRBV20-1 and J is TRBJ1-2; TRBD1 aligns across 9 bases. CDR1 is DFQATT and CDR2 is SNEGSKA in the germline V gene (reference sequence). With 3 bases clipped from V and 5 bases from J, the junction kept 4 bases outside the gene matches. The CDR3 sequence is 13 residues long.

This chain links TRBV12-3 or TRBV12-4 with TRBJ1-6; 10 nucleotides agree with TRBD1. V gave up 5 bases and J gave up 10 bases; unmatched junction bases: 5. The CDR3 spans 14 residues. The CDR3 region has the DNA TGTGCCAGCAGTCCCGGGACAGGGGTATCACCCCTCCACTTT. Its translation is CASSPGTGVSPLHF.

This rearrangement joins TRBV29-1 to TRBJ1-1; no clear D gene. The CDR3 sequence is 13 residues long. CDR1 is SQVTM, CDR2 ANQGSEA, per germline. Deletions cut 6 bases from V and 4 bases from J, with 15 bases between. The CDR3 protein is CSVARAEGTEAFF. Written as DNA, the CDR3 is TGCAGCGTGGCAAGGGCGGAAGGCACTGAAGCTTTCTTT.

The J gene is TRBJ2-1, the V gene TRBV5-1; unclear D gene. Germline V gene sequence: CDR1 SGHRS, CDR2 YFSETQ. The length of the CDR3 is 15 residues. V lost 3 bases to trimming and J lost 0 bases, with 10 bases between them. The CDR3 DNA reads TGCGCCAGCAGCTCGCAGACCGACTCCTACAATGAGCAGTTCTTC. Protein product: CASSSQTDSYNEQFF.

The V gene is TRBV29-1, the J gene TRBJ2-7, with 8 positions matching TRBD1. This CDR3 has 12 amino acids. Germline V gene lookup returns CDR1 SQVTM and CDR2 ANQGSEA. The trim removed 6 bases at V and 4 bases at J, leaving 5 bases unmatched. The chain's CDR3 is CSVRTGSYEQYV. Written as DNA, the CDR3 is TGCAGCGTCCGGACAGGGAGTTACGAGCAGTACGTC.

V gene TRBV13 combines with J gene TRBJ2-7; TRBD2 matches 9 bases. CDR3 size: 15 residues. Trimming cost V 3 bases and J 0 bases; bases outside gene matches: 3. Germline CDR1 reads PRHDT; CDR2 reads FYEKMQ (reference sequence). The CDR3, as DNA: TGTGCCAGCAGCTTTACGACTAGCGGCTCCTACGAGCAGTACTTC. Protein product: CASSFTTSGSYEQYF.

To note about this clonotype: This CDR3 is missing its conserved last phenylalanine or tryptophan, likely due to a read error. V gene TRBV7-7 combines with J gene TRBJ2-1, with D tentatively TRBD2 (5 bases). The CDR3 contains 13 residues. Germline CDR1 SSHAT, CDR2 FNYEAQ (reference sequence). The CDR3 nucleotides read TGTGCTAGCAGCTCACTCCCGGAGGATGAGCAGTTCATC. Amino acids: CASSSLPEDEQFI.

This chain links TRBV14 with TRBJ1-1, with 8 bases that match TRBD1. Trimming took 5 bases from V and 6 from J; bases not matched to a gene: 8. The CDR3 is 14 amino acids. The V gene's germline CDR1 is SGHDN and CDR2 FVKESK. The CDR3 bases are TGTGCCAGCAGCGTCGACAGGGGTTTTGCTGAAGCTTTCTTT. As protein: CASSVDRGFAEAFF.

This sequence joins TRBV7-9 and TRBJ1-6; TRBD1 matches at 8 bases. In germline, CDR1 is SEHNR, CDR2 FQNEAQ (reference sequence). V gave up 0 bases and J gave up 9 bases; unmatched junction bases: 7. CDR3 size: 16 residues. The CDR3 is CASSLAGGQGSSPLHF. The CDR3 DNA reads as TGTGCCAGCAGCTTAGCGGGAGGACAGGGCAGTTCACCCCTCCACTTT.

This clonotype came up once. The chain links TRBV20-1 to TRBJ2-5; 9 bases line up with TRBD2. This CDR3 spans 14 amino acids. Germline assignment: CDR1 DFQATT and CDR2 SNEGSKA (reference sequence). V gave up 6 bases and J gave up 2 bases; unmatched junction bases: 7. The CDR3 bases are TGCAGTGCCACGACTAGCGGACTTCAAGAGACCCAGTACTTC. Encoded protein: CSATTSGLQETQYF.

The gene calls are TRBV9 and TRBJ2-6, with D perhaps TRBD1 (6 bases). CDR3 size: 16 residues. The germline V gene has CDR1 SGDLS and CDR2 YYNGEE. The germline V and J ends were trimmed by 4 bases and 2 bases, with 13 bases remaining between them. As DNA, the CDR3 is TGTGCCAGCAGCCCTTACAGGGATGCTGGGGCCAACGTCCTGACTTTC. Translating it yields CASSPYRDAGANVLTF.

This chain uses TRBV12-3 or TRBV12-4 with TRBJ1-1; D is perhaps TRBD1 (6 bases). V lost 4 bases and J lost 3, with 12 bases in between. The CDR3 extends over 14 amino acids. For the CDR3, the DNA is TGTGCCAGCAGTTATACAGGGAGGGACACTGAAGCTTTCTTT. Translation: CASSYTGRDTEAFF.